This TCR beta chain was documented in a study of T cell responses to AZD1222 COVID-19 vaccine. Points from the study as a whole: White British ancestry dominated among donors, who included more females, and clonal diversity was possibly underestimated. Researchers took repertoire samples only after the peak T cell response had come. Spike as a whole was targeted by vaccine-associated CD4 TCRs, dominant at 160-218 and 743-854. Per reports, nearly half of all spike-specific TCRs target regions that are unmutated in variants.

Points on this clone: Its matching antigen is unknown.

Using immunoSEQ multiplex PCR, the repertoire was profiled, and TCRdb retains in-frame clones only, with some absent. Counted here are over 150,000 clones, 90% to 95% occurring once; the ten biggest clones make up nearly 3.5%. With 0 bases clipped from V and 1 base from J, the junction kept 6 bases outside the gene matches. Germline V lookup: CDR1 SGHVS, CDR2 FNYEAQ. CDR3 size: 17 residues. The sequences come from peripheral blood, collected 28 days after the second AZD1222 dose. The clonotype originates from an adult who received the AZD1222 COVID-19 vaccine. The gene calls are TRBV7-6 and TRBJ2-7, with 10 bases lining up with TRBD2. The CDR3 DNA sequence: TGTGCCAGCAGCTTAGCGCCCGGACTAGCGGATTCCTACGAGCAGTACTTC. Translation: CASSLAPGLADSYEQYF.